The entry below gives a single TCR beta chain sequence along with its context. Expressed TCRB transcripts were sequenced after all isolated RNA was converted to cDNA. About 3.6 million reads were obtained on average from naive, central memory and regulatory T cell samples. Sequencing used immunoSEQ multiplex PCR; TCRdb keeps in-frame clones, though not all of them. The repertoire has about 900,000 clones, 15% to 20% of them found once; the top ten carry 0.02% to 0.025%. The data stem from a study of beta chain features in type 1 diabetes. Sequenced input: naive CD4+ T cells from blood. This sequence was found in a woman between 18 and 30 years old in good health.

As DNA, the CDR3 is TGTGCCAGCAGTTTAACCCCGGGACTCAAAGATACGCAGTATTTT. Its protein product is CASSLTPGLKDTQYF. The V gene is TRBV28, the J gene TRBJ2-3; a possible D gene is TRBD2 (6 bases). Germline CDR1 and CDR2: MDHEN and SYDVKM. V was pared by 2 bases and J by 5 bases, with 14 bases between. The CDR3 sequence is 15 residues long.